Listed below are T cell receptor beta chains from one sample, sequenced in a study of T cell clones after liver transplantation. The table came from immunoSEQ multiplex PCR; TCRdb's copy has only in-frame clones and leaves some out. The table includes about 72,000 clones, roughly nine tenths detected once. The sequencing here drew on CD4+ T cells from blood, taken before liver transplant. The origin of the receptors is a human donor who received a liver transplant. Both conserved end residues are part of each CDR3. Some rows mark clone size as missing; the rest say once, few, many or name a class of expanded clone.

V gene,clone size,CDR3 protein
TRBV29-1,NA,CSVEGLGSRNEQFF
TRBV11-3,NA,CASSPVAGVVGGELFF
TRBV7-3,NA,CASSLSGQRTSGNYEQYF
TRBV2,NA,CASRGLAGGYTQYF
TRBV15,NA,CATSRDRDRYNEQFF
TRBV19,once,CASSATGGGRETQYF
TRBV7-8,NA,CASSLGRQGDTEAFF
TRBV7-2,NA,CASSLVAMGLAGIYEQYF
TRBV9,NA,CASSVSGRELETQYF
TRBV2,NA,CASVAGGYEQYF
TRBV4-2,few,CASSQDGRDRTEAFF
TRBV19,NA,CASTPREGSEAFF
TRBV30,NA,CAWGTDNSPLHF
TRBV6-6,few,CASTKQGEVYEQYF
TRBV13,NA,CASSKTGEQFF
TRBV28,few,CASRGTGGGGQPQHF